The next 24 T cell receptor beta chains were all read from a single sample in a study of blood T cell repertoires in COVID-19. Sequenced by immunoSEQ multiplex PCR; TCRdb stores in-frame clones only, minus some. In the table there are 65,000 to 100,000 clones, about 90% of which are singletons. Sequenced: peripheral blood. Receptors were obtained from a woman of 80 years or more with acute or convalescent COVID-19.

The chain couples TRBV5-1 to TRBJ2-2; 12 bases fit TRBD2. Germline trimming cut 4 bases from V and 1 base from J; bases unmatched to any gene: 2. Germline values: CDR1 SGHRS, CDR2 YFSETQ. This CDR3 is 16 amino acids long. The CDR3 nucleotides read TGCGCCAGCAGCCGGACTAGCGGGGTGAACACCGGGGAGCTGTTTTTT. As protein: CASSRTSGVNTGELFF.

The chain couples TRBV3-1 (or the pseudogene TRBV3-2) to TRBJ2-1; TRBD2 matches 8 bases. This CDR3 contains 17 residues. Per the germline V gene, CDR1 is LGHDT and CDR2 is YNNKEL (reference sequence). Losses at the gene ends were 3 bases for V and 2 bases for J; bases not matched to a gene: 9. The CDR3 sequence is CASSQGSGVLPYNEQFF. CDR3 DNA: TGTGCCAGCAGCCAGGGTAGCGGGGTCCTACCCTACAATGAGCAGTTCTTC.

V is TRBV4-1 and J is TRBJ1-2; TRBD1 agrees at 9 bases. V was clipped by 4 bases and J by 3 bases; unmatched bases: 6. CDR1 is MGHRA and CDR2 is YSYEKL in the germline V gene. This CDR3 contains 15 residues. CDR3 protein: CASSLPGQGDYGYTF. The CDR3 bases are TGCGCCAGCAGCCTCCCGGGACAGGGAGACTATGGCTACACCTTC.

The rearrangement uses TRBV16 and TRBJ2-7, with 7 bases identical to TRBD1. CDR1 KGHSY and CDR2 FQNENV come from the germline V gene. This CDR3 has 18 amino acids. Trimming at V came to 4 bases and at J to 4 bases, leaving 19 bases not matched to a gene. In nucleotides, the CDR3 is TGTGCCAGCAGCCGTTTCGGGACAGCGGCATCGATTGGGTACGAGCAGTACTTC. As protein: CASSRFGTAASIGYEQYF.

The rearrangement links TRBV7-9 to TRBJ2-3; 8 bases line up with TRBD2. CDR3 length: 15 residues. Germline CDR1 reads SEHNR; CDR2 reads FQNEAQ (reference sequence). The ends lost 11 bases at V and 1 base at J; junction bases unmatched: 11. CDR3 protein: CAVSRGAGGTDTQYF. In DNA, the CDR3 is TGTGCCGTGTCGAGGGGAGCGGGGGGCACAGATACGCAGTATTTT.

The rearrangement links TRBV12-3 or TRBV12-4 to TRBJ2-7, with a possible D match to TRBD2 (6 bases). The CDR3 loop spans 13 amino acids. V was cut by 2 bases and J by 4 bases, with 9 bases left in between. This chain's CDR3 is CASSLTGRYEQYF. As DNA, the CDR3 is TGTGCCAGCAGTTTAACGGGGAGGTACGAGCAGTACTTC.

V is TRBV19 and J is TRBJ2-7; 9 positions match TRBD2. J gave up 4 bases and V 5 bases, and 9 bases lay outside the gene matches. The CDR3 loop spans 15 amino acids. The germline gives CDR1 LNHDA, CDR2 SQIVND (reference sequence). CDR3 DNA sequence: TGTGCCAGTAGTGGTAGCGGGAGTGGCGAGTACGAGCAGTACTTC. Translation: CASSGSGSGEYEQYF.

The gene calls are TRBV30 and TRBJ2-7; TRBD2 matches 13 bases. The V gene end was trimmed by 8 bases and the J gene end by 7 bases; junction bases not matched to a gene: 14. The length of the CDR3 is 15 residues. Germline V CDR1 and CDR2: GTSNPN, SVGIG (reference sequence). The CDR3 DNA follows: TGTGCCGGGGGCGTGGGGACTAGCGGGACCCGGGAGCAGTACTTC. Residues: CAGGVGTSGTREQYF.

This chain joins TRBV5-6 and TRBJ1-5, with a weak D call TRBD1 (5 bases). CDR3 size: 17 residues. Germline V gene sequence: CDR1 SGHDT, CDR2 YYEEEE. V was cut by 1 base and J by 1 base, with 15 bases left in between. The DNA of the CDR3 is TGTGCCAGCAGCTTGTGGCGGGCGGGGCCAAGCAATCAGCCCCAGCATTTT. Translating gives CASSLWRAGPSNQPQHF.

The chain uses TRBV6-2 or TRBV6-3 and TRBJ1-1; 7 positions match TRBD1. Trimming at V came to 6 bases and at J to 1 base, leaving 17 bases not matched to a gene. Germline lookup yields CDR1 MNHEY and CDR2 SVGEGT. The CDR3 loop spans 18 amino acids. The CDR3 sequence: CASSKGDRAFARNTEAFF. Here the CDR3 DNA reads TGTGCCAGCAGCAAGGGCGACAGGGCCTTTGCCAGGAACACTGAAGCTTTCTTT.

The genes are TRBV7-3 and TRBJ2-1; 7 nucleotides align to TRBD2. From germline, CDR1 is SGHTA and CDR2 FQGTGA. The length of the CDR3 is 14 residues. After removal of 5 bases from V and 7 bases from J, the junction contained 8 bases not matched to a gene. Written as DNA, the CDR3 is TGTGCCAGCAGCCGGCGGACTAGGGATAATGAGCAGTTCTTC. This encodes CASSRRTRDNEQFF.

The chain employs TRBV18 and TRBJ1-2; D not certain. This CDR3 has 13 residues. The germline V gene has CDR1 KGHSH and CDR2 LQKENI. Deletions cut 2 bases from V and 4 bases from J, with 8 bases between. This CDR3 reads CASSPTTSYGYTF. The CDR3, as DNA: TGTGCCAGCTCACCAACTACTTCCTATGGCTACACCTTC.

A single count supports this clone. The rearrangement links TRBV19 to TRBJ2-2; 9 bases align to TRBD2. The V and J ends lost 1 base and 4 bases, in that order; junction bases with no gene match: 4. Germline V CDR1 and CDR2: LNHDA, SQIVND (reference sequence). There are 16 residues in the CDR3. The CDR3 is CASSIALTSGTGELFF. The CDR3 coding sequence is TGTGCCAGTAGTATAGCCCTGACTAGCGGCACCGGGGAGCTGTTTTTT.

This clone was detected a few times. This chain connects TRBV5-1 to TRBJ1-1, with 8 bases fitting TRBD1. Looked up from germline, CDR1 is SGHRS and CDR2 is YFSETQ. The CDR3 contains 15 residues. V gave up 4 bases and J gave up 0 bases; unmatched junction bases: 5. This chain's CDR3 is CASSPGQEMNTEAFF. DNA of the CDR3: TGCGCCAGCAGCCCGGGACAGGAGATGAACACTGAAGCTTTCTTT.

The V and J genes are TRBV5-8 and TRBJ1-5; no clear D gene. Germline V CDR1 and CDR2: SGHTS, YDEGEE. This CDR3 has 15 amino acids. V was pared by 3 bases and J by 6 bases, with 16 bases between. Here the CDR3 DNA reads TGTGCCAGCAGCTCCGGACGGCGGGTGGGTCAGCCCCAGCATTTT. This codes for CASSSGRRVGQPQHF.

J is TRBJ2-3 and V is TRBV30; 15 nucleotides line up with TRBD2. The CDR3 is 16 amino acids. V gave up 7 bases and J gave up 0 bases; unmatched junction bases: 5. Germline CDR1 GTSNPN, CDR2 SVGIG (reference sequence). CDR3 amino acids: CASTGTSGGSTDTQYF. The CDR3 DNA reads TGTGCCTCAACCGGGACTAGCGGGGGGAGCACAGATACGCAGTATTTT.

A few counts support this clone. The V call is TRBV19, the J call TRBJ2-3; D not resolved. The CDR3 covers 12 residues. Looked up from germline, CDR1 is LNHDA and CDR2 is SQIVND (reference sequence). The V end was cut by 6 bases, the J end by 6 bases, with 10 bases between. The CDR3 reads CASSTMRDTQYF. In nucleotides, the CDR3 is TGTGCCAGTAGCACTATGAGGGATACGCAGTATTTT.

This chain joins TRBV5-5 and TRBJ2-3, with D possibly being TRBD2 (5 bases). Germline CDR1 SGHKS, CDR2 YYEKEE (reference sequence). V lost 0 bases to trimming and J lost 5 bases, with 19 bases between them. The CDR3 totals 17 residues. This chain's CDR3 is CASSLVTAGGGGDTQYF. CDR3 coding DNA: TGTGCCAGCAGCTTGGTAACGGCAGGAGGAGGTGGAGATACGCAGTATTTT.

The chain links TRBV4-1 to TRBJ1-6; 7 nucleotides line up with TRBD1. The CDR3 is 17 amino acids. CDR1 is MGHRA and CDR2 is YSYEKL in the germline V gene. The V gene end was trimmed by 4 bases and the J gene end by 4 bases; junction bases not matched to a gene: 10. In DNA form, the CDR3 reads TGCGCCAGCAGCCCTACCACAGGGACAGTATATAATTCACCCCTCCACTTT. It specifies CASSPTTGTVYNSPLHF.

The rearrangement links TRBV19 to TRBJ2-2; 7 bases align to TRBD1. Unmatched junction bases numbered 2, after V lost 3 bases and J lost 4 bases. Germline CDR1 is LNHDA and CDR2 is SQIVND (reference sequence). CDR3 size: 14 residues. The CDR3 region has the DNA TGTGCCAGTAGTATCGACAGGGCCACCGGGGAGCTGTTTTTT. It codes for CASSIDRATGELFF.

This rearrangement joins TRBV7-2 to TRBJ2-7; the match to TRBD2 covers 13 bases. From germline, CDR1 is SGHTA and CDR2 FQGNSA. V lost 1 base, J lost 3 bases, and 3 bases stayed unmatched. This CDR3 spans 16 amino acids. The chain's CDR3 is CASSLGTSGGGYEQYF. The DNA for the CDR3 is TGTGCCAGCAGCTTAGGAACTAGCGGGGGGGGCTACGAGCAGTACTTC.

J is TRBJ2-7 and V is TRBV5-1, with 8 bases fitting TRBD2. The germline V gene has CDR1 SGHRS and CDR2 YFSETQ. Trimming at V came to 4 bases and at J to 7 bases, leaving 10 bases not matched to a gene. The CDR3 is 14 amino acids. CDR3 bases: TGCGCCAGCAGCCATAACGGGGGGGCAATTGAGCAGTACTTC. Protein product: CASSHNGGAIEQYF.

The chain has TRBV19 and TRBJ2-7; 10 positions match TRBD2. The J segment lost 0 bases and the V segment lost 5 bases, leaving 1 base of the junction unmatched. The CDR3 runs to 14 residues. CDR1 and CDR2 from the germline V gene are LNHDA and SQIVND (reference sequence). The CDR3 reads CASSPSGSSYEQYF. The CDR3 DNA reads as TGTGCCAGTAGTCCTAGCGGGAGCTCCTACGAGCAGTACTTC.

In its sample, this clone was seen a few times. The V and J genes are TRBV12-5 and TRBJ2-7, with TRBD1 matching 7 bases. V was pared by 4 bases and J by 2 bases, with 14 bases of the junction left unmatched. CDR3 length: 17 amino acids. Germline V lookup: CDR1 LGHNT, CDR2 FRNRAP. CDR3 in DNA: TGTGCTAGTGGTTGGGAAATAACCGGGACAGCCCCCTACGAGCAGTACTTC. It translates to CASGWEITGTAPYEQYF.